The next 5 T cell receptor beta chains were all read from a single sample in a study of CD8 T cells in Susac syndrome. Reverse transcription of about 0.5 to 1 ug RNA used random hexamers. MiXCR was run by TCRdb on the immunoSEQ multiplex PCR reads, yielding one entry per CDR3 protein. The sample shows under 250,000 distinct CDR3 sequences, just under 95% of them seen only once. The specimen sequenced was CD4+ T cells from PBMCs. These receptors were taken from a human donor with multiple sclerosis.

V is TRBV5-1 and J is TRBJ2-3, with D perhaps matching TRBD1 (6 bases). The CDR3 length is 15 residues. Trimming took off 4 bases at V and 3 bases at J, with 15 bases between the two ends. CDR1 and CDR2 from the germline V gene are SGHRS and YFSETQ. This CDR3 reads CASSLEGRGTDTQYF. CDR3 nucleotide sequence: TGCGCCAGCAGCCTTGAAGGCAGGGGTACAGATACGCAGTATTTT. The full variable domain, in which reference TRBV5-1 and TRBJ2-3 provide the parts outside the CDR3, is KAGVTQTPRYLIKTRGQQVTLSCSPISGHRSVSWYQQTPGQGLQFLFEYFSETQRNKGNFPGRFSGRQFSNSRSEMNVSTLELGDSALYLCASSLEGRGTDTQYFGPGTRLTVL.

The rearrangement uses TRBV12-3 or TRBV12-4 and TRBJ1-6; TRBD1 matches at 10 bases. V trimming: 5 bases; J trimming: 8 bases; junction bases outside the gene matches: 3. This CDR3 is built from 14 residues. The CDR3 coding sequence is TGTGCCAGCAGTCAGACAGGGGGCGATTCACCCCTCCACTTT. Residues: CASSQTGGDSPLHF.

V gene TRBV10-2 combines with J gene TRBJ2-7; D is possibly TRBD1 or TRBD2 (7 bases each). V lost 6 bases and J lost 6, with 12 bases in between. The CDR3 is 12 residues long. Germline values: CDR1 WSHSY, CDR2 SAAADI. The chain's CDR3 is CASRGRGREQYF. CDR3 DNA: TGCGCCAGCAGGGGGAGGGGGCGCGAGCAGTACTTC.

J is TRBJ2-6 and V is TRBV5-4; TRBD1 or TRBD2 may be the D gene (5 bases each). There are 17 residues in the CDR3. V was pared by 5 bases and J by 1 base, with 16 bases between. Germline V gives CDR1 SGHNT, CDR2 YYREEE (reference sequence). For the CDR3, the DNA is TGTGCCAGCAGTAACGAGGGGTGGGCTTCTGGGGCCAACGTCCTGACTTTC. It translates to CASSNEGWASGANVLTF.

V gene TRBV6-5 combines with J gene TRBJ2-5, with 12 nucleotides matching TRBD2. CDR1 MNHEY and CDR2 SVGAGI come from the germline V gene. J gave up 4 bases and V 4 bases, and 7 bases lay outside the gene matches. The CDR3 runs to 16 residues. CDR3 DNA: TGTGCCAGCAGTTTTCTAGCGGGAGGGCGGGGAGAGACCCAGTACTTC. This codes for CASSFLAGGRGETQYF.